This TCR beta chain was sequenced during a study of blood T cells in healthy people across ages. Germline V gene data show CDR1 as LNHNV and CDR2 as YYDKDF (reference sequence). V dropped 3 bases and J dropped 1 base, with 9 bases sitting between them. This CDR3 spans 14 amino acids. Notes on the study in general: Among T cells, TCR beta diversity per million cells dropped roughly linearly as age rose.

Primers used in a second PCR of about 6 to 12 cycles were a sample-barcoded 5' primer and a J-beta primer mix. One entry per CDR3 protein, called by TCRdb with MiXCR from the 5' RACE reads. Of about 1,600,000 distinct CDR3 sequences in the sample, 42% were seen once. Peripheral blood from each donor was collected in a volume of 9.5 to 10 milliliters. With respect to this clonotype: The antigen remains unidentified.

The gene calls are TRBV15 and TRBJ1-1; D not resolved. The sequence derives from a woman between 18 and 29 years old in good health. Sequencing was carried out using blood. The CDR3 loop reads CATSRTRGNTEAFF. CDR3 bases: TGTGCCACCAGCAGGACTAGAGGGAACACTGAAGCTTTCTTT.